This T cell receptor (beta chain) was identified during a study of shared clonotypes between healthy human individuals (TCRdb year 2020). Concerning the study at large: Three men and a couple of women, aged 18 to 49 years, made up the cohort. For each donor, CD4 naive and CD4 memory were each given three plates, CD8 naive was given two plates, and CD8 memory was given one plate. Blood TCR repertoires of four to six healthy adults were deeply sequenced to estimate repertoire size and the extent of clonotype sharing between individuals. Different laboratories and diverse techniques were used to prepare libraries and sequence TCR repertoires, to increase sequencing depth and limit assay-specific biases. Each donor's leukapheresis produced roughly between roughly 0.85 and 9.5 billion PBMCs.

CD8 naive samples were CD45RO-negative cells positively selected for CCR7, giving a CD45RA+CCR7+ population that excluded TemRA cells. Donors were healthy HIV-negative adults with no recently reported acute infections or vaccinations. All donors were Caucasian adults living in Nashville, Tennessee, USA. Blood was obtained by leukapheresis, after which PBMCs were separated by Ficoll-Histopaque density gradient centrifugation and cryopreserved in liquid nitrogen vapor phase. Analytical flow cytometry was used to check the purity and quantity of every magnetically sorted T cell population. Genomic DNA was isolated from each sorted fraction and quantified by UV absorbance on a Nanodrop 2000c. Using the deep immunoSEQ assay, TCR CDR3 regions were amplified from genomic DNA by multiplex PCR. Extracted genomic DNA from each cell subset was spread evenly across all wells of several immunoSEQ 96-well plates, with each plate serving as a replicate. For sorted subsets, around 200 ng genomic DNA, equal to tens of thousands of T cell genomes, was loaded into each replicate PCR. Purified libraries were measured with a Qubit 3.0 fluorometer, size-checked on a Bioanalyzer 2100, and measured again with the KAPA Library Quantification kit. Every immunoSEQ 96-well plate was sequenced on a dedicated single-read 150-cycle Illumina NextSeq 550 flow cell. The study's own analysis went as follows. The immunoSEQ output contained only junctional sequences without quality scores, so filtering could not match that applied to full-length reads. Sequences were annotated with PyIR, a Python wrapper for IgBLAST v1.9, and V/J genes and CDR3 were assigned using IMGT germline references. Reads were filtered out if the reads had weak V/J assignments (E-value above 1e-6), no CDR3, stop codons, out-of-frame junctions, or ambiguous translated residues. A V3J clonotype was defined by an identical inferred V gene, J gene, and CDR3 amino acid sequence. Percentage overlap between repertoires was computed as shared unique clonotypes divided by the size of the smaller repertoire. RTK rarefaction, the Chao1 estimator, and Recon v2.1 estimates of unobserved clonotypes were used to assess repertoire richness. For all TCRbeta clonotypes obtained by the gDNA method from four donors, generation probabilities were computed with OLGA. TCRdb mirrors the immuneACCESS table, restricted to in-frame sequences. Some clones are absent from its copies; in checked studies, under half trace to an unresolved V gene, and the reason for the others is unknown. The V and J calls and clone size were taken over from that table, and D and trimming were inferred from the DNA. The sample table lists some 630,000 clones, approximately 96% of them with a count of one. The leading ten clones occupy more than 0.085% of the sample.

The paper's findings and limits, for the study overall: Naive subsets generally had larger estimated clonotype richness than memory subsets did. Sampling was limited to blood, and TCR repertoires in tissue likely differ from TCR repertoires in blood. Because the study included only a small number of donors, the genetic and exposure-history diversity represented was limited. Rarefaction of sorted-subset datasets indicated incomplete sequencing despite the large sequencing depth. Compared with non-shared clonotypes, clonotypes shared by all four sorted-subset donors had higher generation probabilities. Across a handful of donors, about 4.5% of naive CD4, 3.5% of naive CD8, 2% to 2.5% of memory CD4, and under 0.45% of memory CD8 clonotypes were shared. Pairwise subsampling indicated that sequencing depth was expected to affect the degree of clonotype sharing among donors.

A word on this clone: This receptor's antigen is unknown. Within one base of it there is no much larger clone, and no base qualities were kept.

This receptor was identified in a woman younger than 45 in good health. The sequenced material came from naive CD8+ T cells sorted from blood. The cell subset or site label, read with the paper, signifies: CD45RA+CCR7+.

The CDR3 sequence is CASRYSGRATRDEQFF. Here is the DNA: TGTGCCAGCAGATATAGCGGGAGGGCCACCAGGGATGAGCAGTTCTTC. In this chain, TRBV27 is recombined with TRBJ2-1; 11 central bases correspond to TRBD2. Trimming takes 6 bases off V and 8 bases off J; junction bases not matched to a gene: 12. As encoded in the germline V gene (reference sequence), CDR1 is MNHEY while CDR2 is SMNVEV. The CDR3 holds 16 amino acids from the cysteine to the phenylalanine. The CDR3 DNA has 48 bases and is translated from base 1.